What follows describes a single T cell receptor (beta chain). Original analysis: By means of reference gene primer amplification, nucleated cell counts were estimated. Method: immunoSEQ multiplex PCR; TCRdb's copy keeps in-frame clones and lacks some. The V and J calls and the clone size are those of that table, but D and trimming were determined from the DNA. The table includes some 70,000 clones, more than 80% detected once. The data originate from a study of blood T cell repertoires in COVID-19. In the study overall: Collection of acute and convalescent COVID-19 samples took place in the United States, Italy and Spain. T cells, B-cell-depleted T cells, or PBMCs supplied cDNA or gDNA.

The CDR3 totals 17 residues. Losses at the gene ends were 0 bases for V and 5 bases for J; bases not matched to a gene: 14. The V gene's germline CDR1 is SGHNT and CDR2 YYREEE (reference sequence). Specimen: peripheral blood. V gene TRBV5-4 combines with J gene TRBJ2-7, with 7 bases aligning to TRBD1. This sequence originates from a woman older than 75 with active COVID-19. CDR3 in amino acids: CASSLDQGVRAQNEQYF. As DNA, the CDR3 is TGTGCCAGCAGCTTGGATCAGGGGGTGAGGGCCCAAAACGAGCAGTACTTC.